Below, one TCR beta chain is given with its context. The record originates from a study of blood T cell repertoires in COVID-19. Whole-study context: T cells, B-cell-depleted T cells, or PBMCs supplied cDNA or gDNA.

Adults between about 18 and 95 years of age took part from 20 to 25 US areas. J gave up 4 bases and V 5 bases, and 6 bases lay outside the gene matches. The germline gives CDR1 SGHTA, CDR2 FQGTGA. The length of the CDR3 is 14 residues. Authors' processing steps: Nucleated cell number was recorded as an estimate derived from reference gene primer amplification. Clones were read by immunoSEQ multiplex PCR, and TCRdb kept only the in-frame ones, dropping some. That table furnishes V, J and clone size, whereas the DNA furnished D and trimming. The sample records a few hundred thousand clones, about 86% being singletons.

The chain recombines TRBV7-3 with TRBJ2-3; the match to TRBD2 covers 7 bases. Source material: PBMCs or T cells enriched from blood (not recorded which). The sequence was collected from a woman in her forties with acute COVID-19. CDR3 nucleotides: TGTGCCAGCAGCCCCGGGGGAGGGCCAGATACGCAGTATTTT. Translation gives CASSPGGGPDTQYF.